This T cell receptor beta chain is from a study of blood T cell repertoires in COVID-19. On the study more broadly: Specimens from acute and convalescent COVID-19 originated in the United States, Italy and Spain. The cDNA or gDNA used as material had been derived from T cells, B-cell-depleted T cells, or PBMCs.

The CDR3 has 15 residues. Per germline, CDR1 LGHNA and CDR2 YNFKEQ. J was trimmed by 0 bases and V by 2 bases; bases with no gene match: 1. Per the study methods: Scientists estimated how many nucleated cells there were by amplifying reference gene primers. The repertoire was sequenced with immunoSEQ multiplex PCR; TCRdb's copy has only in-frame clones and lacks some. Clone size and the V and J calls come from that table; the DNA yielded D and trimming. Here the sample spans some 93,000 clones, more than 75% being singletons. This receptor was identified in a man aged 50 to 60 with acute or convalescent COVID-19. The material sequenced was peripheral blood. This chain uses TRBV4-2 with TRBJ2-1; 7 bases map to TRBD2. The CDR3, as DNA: TGTGCCAGCAGCCAACCGGGAGGCTCCTACAATGAGCAGTTCTTC. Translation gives CASSQPGGSYNEQFF.